This entry features one T cell receptor beta chain sequence. These data belong to a study of blood T cell repertoires in COVID-19. Study-wide background: The United States, Italy and Spain provided the acute and convalescent COVID-19 samples. From T cells, B-cell-depleted T cells, or PBMCs came the material, which was cDNA or gDNA.

CDR3 size: 14 residues. Trimming cost V 4 bases and J 0 bases, with 12 bases left between them. Germline CDR1 SQVTM, CDR2 ANQGSEA. One Seattle source followed patients from active infection through their disease course. Generated by immunoSEQ multiplex PCR, the TCRdb table keeps only in-frame clones and is missing some. The sample gives 250,000 to 300,000 clones, roughly 90% of which show up once; 10% to 12% is in the top ten. The chain joins TRBV29-1 to TRBJ1-2; D remains unclear. The receptor was isolated from a woman aged 30 to 39 with COVID-19, enrolled during active disease. Sequences were obtained from peripheral blood. In nucleotides, the CDR3 is TGCAGCGTTGCAATGGGTGGAGCTAACTATGGCTACACCTTC. Translating gives CSVAMGGANYGYTF.